The 8 T cell receptor beta chains below come from one sample, sequenced in a study of OX40 agonist ivuxolimab in advanced cancers. Only in-frame clones appear in the TCRdb table, and some are missing; sequencing was by immunoSEQ multiplex PCR. In the table there are more than 20,000 clones, 75% to 85% of which are singletons. The sample here was CD4+ or CD8+ T cells sorted from blood, taken in a trial of the OX40 agonist ivuxolimab. The receptors were gathered from an adult with an advanced solid tumor such as melanoma, head and neck, liver or kidney cancer.

V is TRBV11-2 and J is TRBJ1-5; D is undetermined. The germline CDR1 and CDR2 sequences are SGHAT and FQNNGV. Trimming removed 0 bases at V and 4 bases at J, with 13 bases between. This CDR3 is built from 16 residues. DNA of the CDR3: TGTGCCAGCAGCTTAGATATTGGCGTTGGTAATCAGCCCCAGCATTTT. As protein: CASSLDIGVGNQPQHF.

The genes are TRBV4-1 and TRBJ1-2, with no clear D. Germline CDR1 reads MGHRA; CDR2 reads YSYEKL. This CDR3 has 18 amino acids. V was cut by 0 bases and J by 6 bases, with 23 bases left in between. CDR3 protein: CASSQDGSGANAANGYTF. As DNA, the CDR3 is TGCGCCAGCAGCCAAGATGGGTCAGGAGCGAATGCAGCTAATGGCTACACCTTC.

The rearrangement links TRBV5-4 to TRBJ2-1; a possible D gene is TRBD2 (5 bases). The CDR3 contains 15 residues. Germline loops: CDR1 SGHNT, CDR2 YYREEE (reference sequence). V was clipped by 5 bases and J by 8 bases, with 20 bases between them. The CDR3 protein is CASSSLLALRDEQFF. CDR3 DNA: TGTGCCAGCAGTTCTTTGTTAGCGCTTAGGGATGAGCAGTTCTTC.

V usage is TRBV5-1 and J usage is TRBJ1-2; D ambiguous. The CDR3 loop spans 14 amino acids. Germline loops: CDR1 SGHRS, CDR2 YFSETQ. With 3 bases removed from V and 8 bases from J, the gap between germline ends came to 17 bases. Here the CDR3 reads CASSSNTGNGGYTF. The DNA for the CDR3 is TGCGCCAGCAGCTCTAACACGGGGAACGGCGGCTACACCTTC. Full variable domain (remainder filled in from reference TRBV5-1 and TRBJ1-2): KAGVTQTPRYLIKTRGQQVTLSCSPISGHRSVSWYQQTPGQGLQFLFEYFSETQRNKGNFPGRFSGRQFSNSRSEMNVSTLELGDSALYLCASSSNTGNGGYTFGSGTRLTVV.

This clone was seen just once. The V and J genes are TRBV5-5 and TRBJ1-1; perhaps TRBD1 as D (5 bases). The CDR3 consists of 15 residues. The germline V and J ends were trimmed by 2 bases and 5 bases, with 16 bases remaining between them. Germline-derived CDR1 and CDR2 are SGHKS and YYEKEE (reference sequence). CDR3 region: CASSFMRGTGTEAFF. Here the CDR3 DNA reads TGTGCCAGCAGCTTCATGAGGGGAACGGGGACTGAAGCTTTCTTT.

The V gene is TRBV11-3, the J gene TRBJ2-7, with 12 nucleotides matching TRBD1. The CDR3 has 15 amino acids. Germline lookup yields CDR1 SGHNT and CDR2 YENEEA. Trimming took 4 bases from V and 6 from J; bases not matched to a gene: 7. The CDR3 protein is CASSSQGQGAAEQYF. The CDR3 bases are TGTGCCAGCAGCTCACAGGGACAGGGGGCGGCCGAGCAGTACTTC.

J is TRBJ2-7 and V is TRBV2; D tentatively fits TRBD1 or TRBD2 (5 bases each). Trimming left V 11 bases short and J 2 bases short, with 16 bases between. CDR1 is SNHLY and CDR2 is FYNNEI in the germline V gene. CDR3 length: 13 amino acids. The CDR3 nucleotides read TGTGCCGGGGCAACCGGGACCCCCTACGAGCAGTACTTC. It specifies CAGATGTPYEQYF.

V and J are TRBV7-6 and TRBJ2-3, with TRBD2 matching over 8 bases. V trimming: 5 bases; J trimming: 3 bases; junction bases outside the gene matches: 4. The CDR3 totals 14 residues. Germline V lookup: CDR1 SGHVS, CDR2 FNYEAQ. In DNA, the CDR3 is TGTGCCAGCAGCGAGGGACTAGATACAGATACGCAGTATTTT. This gives the protein CASSEGLDTDTQYF.